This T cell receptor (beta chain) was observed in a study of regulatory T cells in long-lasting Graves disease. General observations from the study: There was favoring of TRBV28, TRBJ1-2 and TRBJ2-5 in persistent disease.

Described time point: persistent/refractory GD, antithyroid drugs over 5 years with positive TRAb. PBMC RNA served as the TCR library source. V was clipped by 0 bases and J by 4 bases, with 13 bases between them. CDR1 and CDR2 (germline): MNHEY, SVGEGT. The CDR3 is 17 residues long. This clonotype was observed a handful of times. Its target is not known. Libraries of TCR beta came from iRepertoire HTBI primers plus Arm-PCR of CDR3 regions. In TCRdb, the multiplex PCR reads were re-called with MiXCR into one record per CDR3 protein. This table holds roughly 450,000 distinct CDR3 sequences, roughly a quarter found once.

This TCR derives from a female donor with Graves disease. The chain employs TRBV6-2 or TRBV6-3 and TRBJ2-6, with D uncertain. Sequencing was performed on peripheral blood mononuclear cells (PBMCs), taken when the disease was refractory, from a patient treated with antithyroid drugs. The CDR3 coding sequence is TGTGCCAGCAGTTACTCTGGACGTTTTCTGGGGGCCAACGTCCTGACTTTC. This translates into CASSYSGRFLGANVLTF.